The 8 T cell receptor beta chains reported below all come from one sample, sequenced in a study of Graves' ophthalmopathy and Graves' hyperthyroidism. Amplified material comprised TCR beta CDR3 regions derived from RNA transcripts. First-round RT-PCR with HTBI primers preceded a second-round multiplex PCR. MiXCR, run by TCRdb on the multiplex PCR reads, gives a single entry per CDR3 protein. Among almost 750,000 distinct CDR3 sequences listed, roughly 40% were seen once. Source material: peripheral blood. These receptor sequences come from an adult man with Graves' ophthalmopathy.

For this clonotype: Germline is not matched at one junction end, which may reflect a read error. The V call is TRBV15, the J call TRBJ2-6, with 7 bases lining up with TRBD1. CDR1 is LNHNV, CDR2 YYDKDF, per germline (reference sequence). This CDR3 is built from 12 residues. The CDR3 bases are TGTGCCACCAGCAGAGATCGGGACAGCCTGACCTTC. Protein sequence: CATSRDRDSLTF.

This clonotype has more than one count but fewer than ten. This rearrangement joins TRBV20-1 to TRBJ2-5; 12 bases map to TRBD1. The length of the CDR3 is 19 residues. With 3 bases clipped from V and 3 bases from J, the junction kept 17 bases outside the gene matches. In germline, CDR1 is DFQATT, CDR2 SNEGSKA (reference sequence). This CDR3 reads CSASDILRPGQGAEETQYF. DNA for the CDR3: TGCAGTGCTAGCGATATCCTTCGCCCGGGACAGGGGGCAGAAGAGACCCAGTACTTC.

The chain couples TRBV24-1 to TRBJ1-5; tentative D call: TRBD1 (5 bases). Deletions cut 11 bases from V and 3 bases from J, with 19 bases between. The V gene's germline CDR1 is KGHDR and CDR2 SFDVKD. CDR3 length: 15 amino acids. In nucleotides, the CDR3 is TGTGCCAGCAGCCGAGGGGACGGATTCAATCAGCCCCAGCATTTT. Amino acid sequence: CASSRGDGFNQPQHF.

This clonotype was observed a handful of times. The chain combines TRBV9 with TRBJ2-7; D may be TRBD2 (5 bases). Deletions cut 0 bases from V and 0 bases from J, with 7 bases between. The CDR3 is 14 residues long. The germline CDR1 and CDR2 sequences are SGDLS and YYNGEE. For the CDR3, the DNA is TGTGCCAGCAGCGTAGGGCGGGCCTCCTACGAGCAGTACTTC. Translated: CASSVGRASYEQYF.

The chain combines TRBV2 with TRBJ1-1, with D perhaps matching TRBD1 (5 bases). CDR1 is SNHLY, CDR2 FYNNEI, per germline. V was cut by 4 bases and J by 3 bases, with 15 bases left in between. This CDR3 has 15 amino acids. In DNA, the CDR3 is TGTGCCAGCAGTGGGGGGTCGGGGCAGTACACTGAAGCTTTCTTT. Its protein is CASSGGSGQYTEAFF.

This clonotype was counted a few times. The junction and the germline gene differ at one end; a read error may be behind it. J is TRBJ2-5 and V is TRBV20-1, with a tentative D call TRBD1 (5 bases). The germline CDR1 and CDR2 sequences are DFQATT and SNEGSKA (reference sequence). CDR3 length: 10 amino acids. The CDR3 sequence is CSQGRETQYF. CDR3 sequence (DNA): TGTAGTCAGGGCCGCGAGACCCAGTACTTC.

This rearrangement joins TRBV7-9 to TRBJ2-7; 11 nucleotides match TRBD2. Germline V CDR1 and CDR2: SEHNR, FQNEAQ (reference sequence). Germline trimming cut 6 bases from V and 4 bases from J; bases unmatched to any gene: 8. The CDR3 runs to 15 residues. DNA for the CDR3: TGTGCCAGCAGTGAAGCCGGGACTAGCGGTTACGAGCAGTACTTC. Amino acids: CASSEAGTSGYEQYF.

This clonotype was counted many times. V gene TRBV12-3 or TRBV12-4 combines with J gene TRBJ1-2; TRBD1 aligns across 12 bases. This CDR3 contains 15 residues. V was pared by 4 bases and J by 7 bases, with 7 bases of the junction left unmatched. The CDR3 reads CASSWGQGARGGYTF. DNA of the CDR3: TGTGCCAGCAGTTGGGGACAGGGGGCGCGTGGTGGCTACACCTTC.